The entry below gives a single T cell receptor (beta chain) sequence along with its context. Its antigen is unknown. The source of the sample is a study of T cell repertoires and HLA-DP antigens. Measured with immunoSEQ multiplex PCR; TCRdb has only the in-frame clones, and not every one. The sample has over 100,000 clones, roughly 92% seen once. Germline V gives CDR1 MGHRA, CDR2 YSYEKL. Germline trimming cut 3 bases from V and 5 bases from J; bases unmatched to any gene: 7. This CDR3 region has 15 residues. This chain uses TRBV4-1 with TRBJ1-1, with 9 positions matching TRBD1. The clonotype was recovered from a woman aged 18-35 years in good health and CMV-seronegative. The sequencing input was CD4+ T cells from PBMCs. CDR3 protein: CASSQLDRGVTEAFF. CDR3 bases: TGCGCCAGCAGCCAGTTAGACAGGGGGGTTACTGAAGCTTTCTTT.